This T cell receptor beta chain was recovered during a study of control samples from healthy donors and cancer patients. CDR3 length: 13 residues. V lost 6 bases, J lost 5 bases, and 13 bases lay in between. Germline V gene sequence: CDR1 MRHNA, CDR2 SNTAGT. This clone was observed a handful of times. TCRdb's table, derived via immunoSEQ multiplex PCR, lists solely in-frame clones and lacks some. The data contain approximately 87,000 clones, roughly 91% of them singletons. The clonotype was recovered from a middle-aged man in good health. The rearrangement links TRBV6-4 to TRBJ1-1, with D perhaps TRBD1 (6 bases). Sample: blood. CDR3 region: CASSLRRGTEAFF. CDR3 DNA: TGTGCCAGCAGCCTTCGTAGGGGGACTGAAGCTTTCTTT.